The entry below gives a single T cell receptor beta chain sequence along with its context. Naive CD8 cells, CD45RO-negative and positively selected for CCR7, excluded terminally differentiated effector memory CD45RA+ cells. Evenly divided among several immunoSEQ plates was the genomic DNA of each subset. Replicate PCRs from sorted subsets contained 200 ng DNA, which is around 30,000 T cell genomes. Sequencing used immunoSEQ multiplex PCR; TCRdb keeps in-frame clones, though not all of them. Of 760,000 or so clones in the sample, about 96% are singletons; the top ten hold less than 0.25%. The CDR3 runs to 16 residues. Per germline, CDR1 SEHNR and CDR2 FQNEAQ (reference sequence). Trimming cost V 5 bases and J 2 bases, with 18 bases left between them. The data are from a study of shared clonotypes between healthy human individuals.

This chain uses TRBV7-9 with TRBJ2-5, with D uncertain. Sequenced sample: naive CD8+ T cells sorted from blood. The TCR was taken from a man younger than 40 in good health. The DNA of the CDR3 is TGTGCCAGCAGCCCACATAATGGGCGAGGACAAGAGACCCAGTACTTC. Protein product: CASSPHNGRGQETQYF.